This T cell receptor (beta chain) appears in the sequencing data of a study of vaccination and CD4 T cells after COVID-19. About the research overall: The post-COVID samples were taken a median around 100 days after diagnosis, anywhere from 35 to 161. Cellular stimulation was performed using overlapping spike peptides derived from SARS-CoV-2, HCoV-NL63, HCoV-OC43 and HCoV-229E.

This clonotype has only a few counts. Its antigen is currently unknown. The Oncomine TCR Beta short-read assay sequenced DNA from cultured CD4+ T cells. Genomic DNA was isolated from cultured CD4+ T cells. TCRdb reanalysed the PCR reads using MiXCR and keeps one entry per CDR3 protein. There are roughly 18,000 distinct CDR3 sequences in the sample; more than 50% occur only once, and roughly 18% lies in the top ten. Treatment in this sample: approximately 11-day PBMC culture with coronavirus spike peptide pools or control peptides (ViraFEST assay). Positive PCR tests came between March and December 2020, ahead of the US Alpha, Beta and Delta variants. The source of this sequence is a human donor who had recovered from COVID-19. Material: CD4+ T cells from blood, cultured in vitro, obtained before SARS-CoV-2 vaccination.

CDR3 in amino acids: CSAQWRDYATDTQYF. The CDR3 DNA reads TGCAGTGCGCAATGGAGGGACTATGCCACAGATACGCAGTATTTT. This chain connects TRBV20-1 to TRBJ2-3; TRBD2 agrees at 7 bases. The germline gives CDR1 DFQATT, CDR2 SNEGSKA (reference sequence). The CDR3 has 15 amino acids. The V segment lost 6 bases and the J segment 2 bases; nucleotides outside the gene matches: 11.